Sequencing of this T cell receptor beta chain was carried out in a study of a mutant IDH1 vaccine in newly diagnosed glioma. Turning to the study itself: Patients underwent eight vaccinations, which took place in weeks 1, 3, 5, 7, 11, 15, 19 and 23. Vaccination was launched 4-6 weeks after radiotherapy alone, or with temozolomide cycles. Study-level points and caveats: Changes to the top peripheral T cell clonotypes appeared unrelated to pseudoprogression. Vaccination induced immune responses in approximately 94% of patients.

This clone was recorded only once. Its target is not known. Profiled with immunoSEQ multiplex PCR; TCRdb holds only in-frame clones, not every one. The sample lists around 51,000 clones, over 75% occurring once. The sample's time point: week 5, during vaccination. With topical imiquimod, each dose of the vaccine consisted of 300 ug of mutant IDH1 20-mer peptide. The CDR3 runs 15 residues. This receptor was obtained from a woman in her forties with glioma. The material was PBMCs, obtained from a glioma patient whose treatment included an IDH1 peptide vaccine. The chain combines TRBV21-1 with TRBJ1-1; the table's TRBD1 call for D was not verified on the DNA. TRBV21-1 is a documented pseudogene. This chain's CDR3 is CASSVRAGLNTEAFF. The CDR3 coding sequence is TGTGCCAGCAGCGTACGGGCAGGGTTGAACACTGAAGCTTTCTTT.